This TCR beta chain was identified in a study of Ad26.COV2.S vaccination and SARS-CoV-2 variants. Produced via immunoSEQ multiplex PCR; TCRdb's table is partial and in-frame only. The repertoire holds about 330,000 clones, with 85% to 90% as singletons. This clone came up once. Treatment defined: 15 to 20 received Ad26.COV2.S at low or high dose, single or two shots; about 5 received placebo; per-sample allocation not given. After the first vaccine or placebo injection, samples were drawn on day 63. J gave up 5 bases and V 2 bases, and 2 bases lay outside the gene matches. The CDR3 is made up of 13 amino acids. Germline lookup yields CDR1 MNHEY and CDR2 SVGAGI.

This receptor was identified in a person aged 18 to 59 who received the Ad26.COV2.S COVID-19 vaccine or a placebo. Sequenced here: peripheral blood, sampled in a trial of Ad26.COV2.S vaccine versus placebo. The rearrangement links TRBV6-5 to TRBJ2-5, with TRBD2 matching 7 bases. The CDR3 bases are TGTGCCAGCAGTTACGGGGGGGTGGAGACCCAGTACTTC. It specifies CASSYGGVETQYF.